The present TCR beta chain was sequenced within a study of T cell responses to AZD1222 COVID-19 vaccine. Overall study context: Second-dose recipients at about 4 or about 12 weeks were treated as one pooled group.

Clones were sequenced by immunoSEQ multiplex PCR, and TCRdb holds only the in-frame ones, with some missing. The sample contains some 130,000 clones, 85% to 95% of which appear only once. Comment on this clone: No antigen is known for it.

This CDR3 has 14 amino acids. Germline V gives CDR1 SQVTM, CDR2 ANQGSEA. V was clipped by 7 bases and J by 1 base, with 16 bases between them. Study findings and constraints: Only a handful of AZD1222 recipients tested seropositive at baseline. It was only after the peak T cell response that any repertoires were sampled. Close to half of all spike-specific TCRs reportedly target regions of the variants that are unmutated.

The chain carries TRBV29-1 and TRBJ1-1; D unresolved. The sample here was peripheral blood, taken on day 0 of AZD1222 vaccination. The sequence derives from an adult in good health. CDR3 region: CSAEGLAGNTEAFF. The CDR3 DNA sequence: TGCAGCGCCGAGGGATTGGCAGGGAACACTGAAGCTTTCTTT.